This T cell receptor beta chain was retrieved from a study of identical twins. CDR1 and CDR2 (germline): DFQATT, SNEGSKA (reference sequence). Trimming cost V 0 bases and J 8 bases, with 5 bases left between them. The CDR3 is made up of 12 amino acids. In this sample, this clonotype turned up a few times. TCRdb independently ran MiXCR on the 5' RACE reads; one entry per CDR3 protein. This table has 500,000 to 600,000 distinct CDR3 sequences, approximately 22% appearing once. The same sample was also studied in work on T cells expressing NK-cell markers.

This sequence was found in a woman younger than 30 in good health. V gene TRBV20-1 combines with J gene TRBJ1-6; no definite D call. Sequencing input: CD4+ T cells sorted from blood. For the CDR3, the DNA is TGCAGTGCTAGAGATTGGTATTCACCCCTCCACTTT. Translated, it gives CSARDWYSPLHF.